The source of this T cell receptor (beta chain) is a study of blood T cell repertoires in COVID-19. The wider study: Material from acute and convalescent COVID-19 was sourced from the United States, Italy and Spain.

Trimming pared 2 bases from V and 6 bases from J, leaving 4 bases between. CDR1 is MNHEY, CDR2 SMNVEV, per germline (reference sequence). The CDR3 is 12 amino acids. TCRdb's copy holds only in-frame clones and misses some; the assay was immunoSEQ multiplex PCR. The table has 200,000 or so clones, roughly 80% seen once. The sequence came from a man between 60 and 75 years old with active or convalescent COVID-19. The chain couples TRBV27 to TRBJ2-2, with D hard to call. The sequenced sample consisted of peripheral blood. CDR3 bases: TGTGCCAGCAGTTTACCGGCCGGGGAGCTGTTTTTT. It codes for CASSLPAGELFF.